A single sample is the source of the 6 T cell receptor beta chains below, sequenced in a study of shared clonotypes between healthy human individuals. Measured with immunoSEQ multiplex PCR; TCRdb has only the in-frame clones, and not every one. The sample comprises roughly 2.6 million clones, roughly 92% of which are singletons, and about 0.13% rests with the top ten. The sequencing sample was made of naive CD4+ T cells sorted from blood. The subset: CD45RA+ positively selected. The receptor source for this set is a man aged 18 to 35 in good health.

To note about this clone: Other DNA sequences in the sample encode the same CDR3. V and J are TRBV29-1 and TRBJ2-7; D gene ambiguous. Germline-derived CDR1 and CDR2 are SQVTM and ANQGSEA. Trimming took 4 bases from V and 4 from J, leaving 8 bases between them. CDR3 length: 11 amino acids. CDR3 region: CSVGIGYEQYF. The DNA of the CDR3 is TGCAGCGTTGGGATAGGGTACGAGCAGTACTTC.

This clone is a singleton in its sample. CDR3 sequence: CASKTLGGGANVLTF. The CDR3 DNA is TGTGCCAGCAAAACCCTGGGAGGGGGGGCCAACGTCCTGACTTTC. V is TRBV27 and J is TRBJ2-6, with TRBD2 matching over 7 bases. Germline trimming cut 7 bases from V and 4 bases from J; bases unmatched to any gene: 7. The germline V gene has CDR1 MNHEY and CDR2 SMNVEV (reference sequence). CDR3 length: 15 residues.

About this clone itself: Other DNA sequences of this sample code for an identical CDR3. V usage is TRBV5-1 and J usage is TRBJ2-5; the D is unclear. V was pared by 4 bases and J by 2 bases, with 6 bases between. CDR1 and CDR2 from the germline V gene are SGHRS and YFSETQ. This CDR3 region has 12 residues. The CDR3 DNA follows: TGCGCCAGCAGCCGAACTCAAGAGACCCAGTACTTC. Amino acids: CASSRTQETQYF.

V and J are TRBV19 and TRBJ2-7, with unresolved D. The CDR3 has 14 amino acids. With 5 bases removed from V and 0 bases from J, the gap between germline ends came to 11 bases. The germline gives CDR1 LNHDA, CDR2 SQIVND (reference sequence). The CDR3 bases are TGTGCCAGTAGTTCCTCGGGCCCCTCCTACGAGCAGTACTTC. This encodes CASSSSGPSYEQYF.

CDR3 sequence: CAWRRTSASTDTQYF. As DNA, the CDR3 is TGTGCCTGGAGGAGGACTAGCGCGAGCACAGATACGCAGTATTTT. V usage is TRBV30 and J usage is TRBJ2-3; 9 nucleotides agree with TRBD2. The CDR3 is 15 residues long. Trimming removed 3 bases from V and 0 bases from J; junction bases left unmatched: 4. Germline V gene sequence: CDR1 GTSNPN, CDR2 SVGIG (reference sequence).

This clone has only a few counts. The rearrangement links TRBV28 to TRBJ1-1, with D perhaps matching TRBD1 (6 bases). Trimming removed 7 bases from V and 0 bases from J, with 12 bases in between. Germline assignment: CDR1 MDHEN and CDR2 SYDVKM. There are 14 residues in the CDR3. The CDR3 nucleotides read TGTGCCAGCAAACCAGGGGAGATGAACACTGAAGCTTTCTTT. It encodes CASKPGEMNTEAFF.